The 18 T cell receptor beta chains presented below share a single source sample, sequenced in a study of T cell changes during pregnancy in multiple sclerosis. Some clones are missing from TCRdb's copy, which holds only in-frame ones; the method was immunoSEQ multiplex PCR. The repertoire holds about 130,000 clones, with roughly 95% as singletons. The sequencing used peripheral blood, collected after pregnancy. The origin of the receptors is a female donor with multiple sclerosis, enrolled in a pregnancy study.

The chain is built from TRBV28 and TRBJ2-7; 9 bases agree with TRBD1. V shed 6 bases, J shed 4 bases, and the junction held 7 bases outside the gene matches. Germline values: CDR1 MDHEN, CDR2 SYDVKM. There are 14 residues in the CDR3. The CDR3: CASSTGTGTYEQYF. The CDR3 DNA follows: TGTGCCAGCAGCACCGGGACAGGGACTTACGAGCAGTACTTC.

This chain uses TRBV5-4 with TRBJ2-1; 7 positions agree with TRBD1. The V and J ends lost 2 bases and 7 bases, in that order; junction bases with no gene match: 6. Germline loops: CDR1 SGHNT, CDR2 YYREEE (reference sequence). The CDR3 contains 14 residues. The CDR3 loop reads CASSFSTGVNEQFF. CDR3 DNA: TGTGCCAGCAGCTTTTCTACAGGGGTGAATGAGCAGTTCTTC. The entire variable domain, with the rest obtained from reference TRBV5-4 and TRBJ2-1, is as follows: ETGVTQSPTHLIKTRGQQVTLRCSSQSGHNTVSWYQQALGQGPQFIFQYYREEENGRGNFPPRFSGLQFPNYSSELNVNALELDDSALYLCASSFSTGVNEQFFGPGTRLTVL.

The chain joins TRBV7-9 to TRBJ1-1; D is perhaps TRBD1 (5 bases). V lost 0 bases to trimming and J lost 4 bases, with 12 bases between them. This CDR3 is 15 amino acids long. Germline V CDR1 and CDR2: SEHNR, FQNEAQ (reference sequence). The CDR3 loop reads CASSLAQGGSTEAFF. The DNA of the CDR3 is TGTGCCAGCAGCTTAGCGCAGGGAGGGAGCACTGAAGCTTTCTTT.

The chain carries TRBV13 and TRBJ1-1; D gene unclear. V was trimmed by 4 bases and J by 1 base, leaving 10 bases between them. Germline loops: CDR1 PRHDT, CDR2 FYEKMQ (reference sequence). CDR3 length: 14 amino acids. As DNA, the CDR3 is TGTGCCAGCAGCTCGACAACCCCGAACACTGAAGCTTTCTTT. Amino acid sequence: CASSSTTPNTEAFF. The full variable domain, completed using reference TRBV13 and TRBJ1-1, is AAGVIQSPRHLIKEKRETATLKCYPIPRHDTVYWYQQGPGQDPQFLISFYEKMQSDKGSIPDRFSAQQFSDYHSELNMSSLELGDSALYFCASSSTTPNTEAFFGQGTRLTVV.

The gene calls are TRBV7-3 and TRBJ2-7; 9 positions match TRBD2. CDR3 size: 15 residues. Trimming removed 4 bases from V and 2 bases from J; junction bases left unmatched: 6. The germline CDR1 and CDR2 sequences are SGHTA and FQGTGA. The CDR3 DNA reads TGTGCCAGCAGCTCCCCGGGACTAGCCACCTACGAGCAGTACTTC. It yields the protein CASSSPGLATYEQYF.

The rearrangement links TRBV7-9 to TRBJ2-1; D perhaps matches TRBD2 (6 bases). This CDR3 contains 17 residues. Trimming took off 1 base at V and 3 bases at J, with 16 bases between the two ends. The germline CDR1 and CDR2 sequences are SEHNR and FQNEAQ (reference sequence). The CDR3 DNA is TGTGCCAGCAGCTTAGTAGCCGGTGGCGGGAACTACAATGAGCAGTTCTTC. Translation gives CASSLVAGGGNYNEQFF. Full variable domain (outside the CDR3, taken from reference TRBV7-9 and TRBJ2-1): DTGVSQNPRHKITKRGQNVTFRCDPISEHNRLYWYRQTLGQGPEFLTYFQNEAQLEKSRLLSDRFSAERPKGSFSTLEIQRTEQGDSAMYLCASSLVAGGGNYNEQFFGPGTRLTVL.

The chain employs TRBV19 and TRBJ2-7, with TRBD1 matching 7 bases. The germline V gene encodes CDR1 LNHDA and CDR2 SQIVND (reference sequence). The CDR3 is 15 amino acids. V dropped 5 bases and J dropped 2; count of bases not matched to a gene: 9. CDR3 DNA: TGTGCCAGTAGTTCCCCCGGACAGGCCACCTACGAGCAGTACTTC. Amino acid sequence: CASSSPGQATYEQYF.

This chain connects TRBV28 to TRBJ2-3; maybe TRBD2 (5 bases). This CDR3 has 12 amino acids. V was clipped by 7 bases and J by 5 bases, with 10 bases between them. From germline, CDR1 is MDHEN and CDR2 SYDVKM. CDR3 region: CASTEAGDTQYF. In DNA, the CDR3 is TGTGCCAGCACGGAGGCGGGAGATACGCAGTATTTT. The entire variable domain, with the rest obtained from reference TRBV28 and TRBJ2-3, is as follows: DVKVTQSSRYLVKRTGEKVFLECVQDMDHENMFWYRQDPGLGLRLIYFSYDVKMKEKGDIPEGYSVSREKKERFSLILESASTNQTSMYLCASTEAGDTQYFGPGTRLTVL.

CDR3 nucleotides: TGTGCCAGCAGCCCCTGGGGAGCCGGGAACACCGGGGAGCTGTTTTTT. This gives the protein CASSPWGAGNTGELFF. The rearrangement joins TRBV5-4 to TRBJ2-2; a weak D match, TRBD2 (5 bases). The germline V gene encodes CDR1 SGHNT and CDR2 YYREEE (reference sequence). This CDR3 has 16 amino acids. V lost 4 bases, J lost 1 base, and 14 bases lay in between. The full variable domain, completed using reference TRBV5-4 and TRBJ2-2, is ETGVTQSPTHLIKTRGQQVTLRCSSQSGHNTVSWYQQALGQGPQFIFQYYREEENGRGNFPPRFSGLQFPNYSSELNVNALELDDSALYLCASSPWGAGNTGELFFGEGSRLTVL.

This chain connects TRBV28 to TRBJ1-1; the D is unclear. This CDR3 is built from 15 residues. Germline V CDR1 and CDR2: MDHEN, SYDVKM. V was shortened by 2 bases and J by 0 bases, with 10 bases between the two germline ends. The DNA for the CDR3 is TGTGCCAGCAGTTTACCACTAACCATGAACACTGAAGCTTTCTTT. This encodes CASSLPLTMNTEAFF.

Remarks on this clone: Other DNA sequences in this specimen translate into the identical CDR3. The chain combines TRBV28 with TRBJ2-7; 7 bases are a match to TRBD2. J was trimmed by 0 bases and V by 2 bases; bases with no gene match: 1. The CDR3 is 14 amino acids. Germline loops: CDR1 MDHEN, CDR2 SYDVKM. Here the CDR3 DNA reads TGTGCCAGCAGTTTACTAGCGGACTCCTACGAGCAGTACTTC. This translates into CASSLLADSYEQYF. Together with reference TRBV28 and TRBJ2-7, the CDR3 gives the full variable domain: DVKVTQSSRYLVKRTGEKVFLECVQDMDHENMFWYRQDPGLGLRLIYFSYDVKMKEKGDIPEGYSVSREKKERFSLILESASTNQTSMYLCASSLLADSYEQYFGPGTRLTVT.

The chain couples TRBV7-9 to TRBJ2-1; 8 positions agree with TRBD2. The CDR3 runs 16 residues. J lost 9 bases, V lost 2 bases, and 12 bases had no gene match. Germline CDR1 and CDR2: SEHNR and FQNEAQ (reference sequence). The CDR3 loop is CASSLFPPGRAFEQFF. The CDR3 DNA reads TGTGCCAGCAGCTTATTCCCCCCCGGGAGGGCTTTTGAGCAGTTCTTC.

The chain joins TRBV4-3 to TRBJ2-1, with D possibly being TRBD1 (6 bases). Germline lookup yields CDR1 LGHNA and CDR2 YSLEER. The germline V and J ends were trimmed by 0 bases and 9 bases, with 12 bases remaining between them. The CDR3 totals 14 residues. CDR3 sequence reads: CASSQEQGTSEQFF. The CDR3 nucleotides read TGCGCCAGCAGCCAAGAACAGGGTACGAGTGAGCAGTTCTTC.

V usage is TRBV19 and J usage is TRBJ1-4; D remains ambiguous. V lost 8 bases to trimming and J lost 7 bases, with 8 bases between them. This CDR3 spans 11 amino acids. Germline V CDR1 and CDR2: LNHDA, SQIVND (reference sequence). The CDR3 spells CASGYSEKLFF. In DNA form, the CDR3 reads TGTGCCAGTGGATACAGTGAAAAACTGTTTTTT.

CDR3 in amino acids: CASRLSGGKLFF. The CDR3 nucleotides read TGTGCCTCTAGGCTCAGCGGGGGAAAACTGTTTTTT. The chain couples TRBV28 to TRBJ1-4; weak D call: TRBD1 (5 bases). Germline assignment: CDR1 MDHEN and CDR2 SYDVKM. V lost 11 bases to trimming and J lost 10 bases, with 17 bases between them. There are 12 residues in the CDR3.

In this sample, this clone turned up once. This chain connects TRBV6-4 to TRBJ1-1; no clear D gene. V lost 4 bases and J 1 base, leaving 7 bases between the germline ends. Germline lookup yields CDR1 MRHNA and CDR2 SNTAGT. The CDR3 has 13 residues. The CDR3 region is CASSASANTEAFF. The CDR3 DNA is TGTGCCAGCAGTGCCTCAGCGAACACTGAAGCTTTCTTT.

The rearrangement joins TRBV14 to TRBJ2-2, with 12 bases lining up with TRBD2. The CDR3 loop spans 16 amino acids. Germline V gives CDR1 SGHDN, CDR2 FVKESK. Trimming took 4 bases from V and 4 from J; bases not matched to a gene: 4. The chain's CDR3 is CASSRLAGVGTGELFF. CDR3 in DNA: TGTGCCAGCAGCCGACTAGCGGGAGTCGGCACCGGGGAGCTGTTTTTT. Full variable domain (rest looked up from reference TRBV14 and TRBJ2-2): EAGVTQFPSHSVIEKGQTVTLRCDPISGHDNLYWYRRVMGKEIKFLLHFVKESKQDESGMPNNRFLAERTGGTYSTLKVQPAELEDSGVYFCASSRLAGVGTGELFFGEGSRLTVL.

The V call is TRBV28, the J call TRBJ1-2, with TRBD1 as a possible D gene (5 bases). The germline V gene encodes CDR1 MDHEN and CDR2 SYDVKM. V lost 6 bases and J 1 base, leaving 9 bases between the germline ends. This CDR3 is 13 amino acids long. As DNA, the CDR3 is TGTGCCAGCAGGCCGACAGATAACTATGGCTACACCTTC. Its protein product is CASRPTDNYGYTF.